Given below is one TCR beta chain in context. These data come from a study of T cell responses to AZD1222 COVID-19 vaccine. The CDR3 has 13 residues. Looked up from germline, CDR1 is MNHEY and CDR2 is SVGAGI. Trimming removed 8 bases from V and 4 bases from J, with 12 bases in between. Data came from immunoSEQ multiplex PCR; TCRdb stores just in-frame clones and leaves some out. This sample has some 150,000 clones, with more than 75% found just once. The material sequenced was peripheral blood, taken 28 days after the second AZD1222 dose. The V and J genes are TRBV6-5 and TRBJ1-5; a possible D gene is TRBD1 (5 bases). This receptor was obtained from an adult who received the AZD1222 COVID-19 vaccine. CDR3 DNA: TGTGCCAGCTGGACGGGGGTTAATCAGCCCCAGCATTTT. It yields the protein CASWTGVNQPQHF.